The 8 T cell receptor beta chains in this list originate from one sample, sequenced in a study of CD4 T cells in lung cancer. At least 3 cm from the malignant lesion, non-adjacent lung tissue was taken from the same resection. TCRdb keeps only in-frame clones here, not all; method: immunoSEQ multiplex PCR. This table holds around 11,000 clones, around two thirds found once. The specimen was normal lung tissue taken away from the tumor. Source of these receptors: a man in his sixties with non-small cell lung cancer.

Only one count was recorded for this clone. CDR3 sequence reads: CASSKANRGSGNTIYF. The CDR3 coding sequence is TGTGCCAGCAGCAAAGCAAATCGGGGCTCTGGAAACACCATATATTTT. V is TRBV21-1 and J is TRBJ1-3. TRBV21-1 is a documented pseudogene. The CDR3 is 16 residues long.

This clone was observed a handful of times. The chain links TRBV29-1 to TRBJ1-1; perhaps TRBD1 as D (5 bases). In germline, CDR1 is SQVTM, CDR2 ANQGSEA. CDR3 length: 11 residues. CDR3 protein: CCGGSDTEAFF. The CDR3 bases are TGCTGTGGGGGGTCTGACACTGAAGCTTTCTTT.

The chain joins TRBV28 to TRBJ2-3, with D tentatively TRBD1 (5 bases). The CDR3 runs 15 residues. Germline CDR1 and CDR2: MDHEN and SYDVKM. V was pared by 3 bases and J by 4 bases, with 14 bases between. CDR3 amino acids: CASSFPRQGSDTQYF. CDR3 nucleotide sequence: TGTGCCAGCAGTTTTCCCCGGCAGGGTTCAGATACGCAGTATTTT.

This chain joins TRBV11-2 and TRBJ2-3, with TRBD2 identical over 11 bases. The germline V gene has CDR1 SGHAT and CDR2 FQNNGV. The CDR3 has 18 amino acids. The V and J ends lost 0 bases and 6 bases, in that order; junction bases with no gene match: 11. The CDR3 sequence: CASSLDLTSGSGFDTQYF. The CDR3 DNA reads as TGTGCCAGCAGCTTAGATCTCACTAGCGGGAGTGGCTTTGATACGCAGTATTTT.

The chain employs TRBV29-1 and TRBJ2-3; 10 bases are a match to TRBD2. With 1 base clipped from V and 0 bases from J, the junction kept 7 bases outside the gene matches. Germline loops: CDR1 SQVTM, CDR2 ANQGSEA. This CDR3 is 17 amino acids long. CDR3 sequence: CSVEASSGRGSTDTQYF. Here the CDR3 DNA reads TGCAGCGTTGAAGCTTCTAGCGGGAGAGGTAGCACAGATACGCAGTATTTT.

This chain links TRBV10-3 with TRBJ1-4, with D possibly matching TRBD1 (6 bases). Per the germline V gene, CDR1 is ENHRY and CDR2 is SYGVKD. CDR3 size: 14 residues. The V gene lost 2 bases and the J gene lost 4 bases, with 8 bases spanning the gap. The CDR3 sequence: CAISEGQRNEKLFF. Here the CDR3 DNA reads TGTGCCATCAGTGAGGGACAGCGTAATGAAAAACTGTTTTTT.

This chain uses TRBV6-6 with TRBJ2-7; D may be TRBD2 (5 bases). Trimming shortened V by 2 bases and J by 2 bases, and 10 bases separated the two germline ends. Germline V lookup: CDR1 MNHNY, CDR2 SVGAGI (reference sequence). This CDR3 region has 14 residues. The CDR3 loop is CASSYLAGTYEQYV. The CDR3 region has the DNA TGTGCCAGCAGTTACCTAGCCGGAACCTACGAGCAGTACGTC.

This sequence joins TRBV5-1 and TRBJ2-1; 7 bases are shared with TRBD2. After removal of 4 bases from V and 3 bases from J, the junction contained 7 bases not matched to a gene. The CDR3 consists of 15 residues. CDR1 is SGHRS and CDR2 is YFSETQ in the germline V gene. As DNA, the CDR3 is TGCGCCAGCAGCCCAGTAACGGGAGGCTACAATGAGCAGTTCTTC. Protein: CASSPVTGGYNEQFF.